One sample yielded the 4 T cell receptor beta chains listed below, sequenced in a study of CD8 T cells in ankylosing spondylitis. TCRdb re-analysed the 5' RACE reads in MiXCR, keeping a single row per CDR3 protein. The sample lists under 250,000 distinct CDR3 sequences, around 25% seen once, with 6.6% in the top ten. Specimen: blood, either unsorted or a sorted T cell fraction (not recorded which). The origin of the receptors is a male donor with ankylosing spondylitis or in good health (not recorded which).

The V and J genes are TRBV4-3 and TRBJ2-3; D not certain. V was cut by 1 base and J by 5 bases, with 10 bases left in between. CDR3 size: 14 residues. Germline loops: CDR1 LGHNA, CDR2 YSLEER. The CDR3 region has the DNA TGCGCCAGCAGCCAAGTGTCTTATAAAGATACGCAGTATTTT. Residues: CASSQVSYKDTQYF.

The chain employs TRBV9 and TRBJ1-6; 7 bases line up with TRBD1. Germline CDR1 SGDLS, CDR2 YYNGEE. After removal of 5 bases from V and 7 bases from J, the junction contained 6 bases not matched to a gene. CDR3 length: 14 residues. CDR3 sequence (DNA): TGTGCCAGCAGACAAGGACAGGCCAATTCACCCCTCCACTTT. It is translated as CASRQGQANSPLHF.

The V gene is TRBV29-1, the J gene TRBJ2-3; TRBD2 aligns across 7 bases. With 8 bases clipped from V and 0 bases from J, the junction kept 20 bases outside the gene matches. This CDR3 has 18 amino acids. Germline V gene sequence: CDR1 SQVTM, CDR2 ANQGSEA. CDR3 in amino acids: CSYRRELLAVTSTDTQYF. CDR3 bases: TGCAGCTACCGGCGAGAACTCCTAGCGGTTACTAGCACAGATACGCAGTATTTT.

This clonotype was observed many times. This rearrangement joins TRBV27 to TRBJ1-6; D might be TRBD1 (5 bases). Germline loops: CDR1 MNHEY, CDR2 SMNVEV (reference sequence). V lost 8 bases and J 5 bases, leaving 10 bases between the germline ends. There are 13 residues in the CDR3. CDR3 coding DNA: TGTGCCAGCTCATGGGGACATAATTCACCCCTCCACTTT. Translated, it gives CASSWGHNSPLHF.